This T cell receptor (beta chain) was retrieved from a study of regulatory T cells in long-lasting Graves disease. This clonotype was seen repeatedly, ten times or more. The TCR beta library used iRepertoire HTBI primers with Arm-PCR amplification of CDR3. TCRdb itself ran the multiplex PCR reads through MiXCR, one entry per CDR3 protein. This sample carries roughly 420,000 distinct CDR3 sequences, around 16% of them seen once, and the ten largest clones take approximately 21%. Time point of the sample: newly diagnosed GD, antithyroid drugs for less than 3 months. From RNA extracted from PBMCs, the TCR library was made. The trim removed 5 bases at V and 6 bases at J, leaving 4 bases unmatched. The germline CDR1 and CDR2 sequences are SNHLY and FYNNEI. This CDR3 region has 14 residues.

This rearrangement joins TRBV2 to TRBJ1-5, with 10 bases identical to TRBD1. Material: peripheral blood mononuclear cells (PBMCs), obtained at new diagnosis, from a patient treated with antithyroid drugs. This receptor was obtained from a female donor with Graves disease. CDR3 in amino acids: CASSLDRGSQPQHF. The CDR3 bases are TGTGCCAGCAGTCTGGACAGGGGGAGTCAGCCCCAGCATTTT.